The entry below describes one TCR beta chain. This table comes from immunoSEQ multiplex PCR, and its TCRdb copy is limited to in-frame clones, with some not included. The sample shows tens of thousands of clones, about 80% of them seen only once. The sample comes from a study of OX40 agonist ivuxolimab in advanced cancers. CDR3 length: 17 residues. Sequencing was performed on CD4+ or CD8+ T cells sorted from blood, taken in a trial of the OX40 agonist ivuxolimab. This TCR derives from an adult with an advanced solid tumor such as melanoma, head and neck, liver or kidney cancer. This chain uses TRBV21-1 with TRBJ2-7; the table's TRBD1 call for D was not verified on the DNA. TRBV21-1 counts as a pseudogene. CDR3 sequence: CASSKGAPRQGTYEQYF. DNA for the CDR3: TGTGCCAGCAGCAAAGGGGCGCCGCGACAGGGCACCTACGAGCAGTACTTC.